This T cell receptor beta chain was retrieved from a study of early T cells in non-severe SARS-CoV-2 infection. The V gene lost 3 bases and the J gene lost 2 bases, with 7 bases spanning the gap. Germline-derived CDR1 and CDR2 are SGHTA and FQGNSA. This CDR3 spans 13 amino acids. MiXCR was run by TCRdb on the 5' RACE reads, yielding one entry per CDR3 protein. The data contain 37,000 or so distinct CDR3 sequences, roughly 6.2% of them seen just once; the ten biggest clones take up roughly 26%. Material: whole blood. The clonotype comes from an adult who was a healthcare worker with PCR-confirmed SARS-CoV-2 infection or an uninfected control (not recorded which). V and J are TRBV7-2 and TRBJ2-5; D is ambiguous. This chain's CDR3 is CASSFNLQETQYF. In nucleotides, the CDR3 is TGTGCCAGCAGCTTTAACTTGCAAGAGACCCAGTACTTC.